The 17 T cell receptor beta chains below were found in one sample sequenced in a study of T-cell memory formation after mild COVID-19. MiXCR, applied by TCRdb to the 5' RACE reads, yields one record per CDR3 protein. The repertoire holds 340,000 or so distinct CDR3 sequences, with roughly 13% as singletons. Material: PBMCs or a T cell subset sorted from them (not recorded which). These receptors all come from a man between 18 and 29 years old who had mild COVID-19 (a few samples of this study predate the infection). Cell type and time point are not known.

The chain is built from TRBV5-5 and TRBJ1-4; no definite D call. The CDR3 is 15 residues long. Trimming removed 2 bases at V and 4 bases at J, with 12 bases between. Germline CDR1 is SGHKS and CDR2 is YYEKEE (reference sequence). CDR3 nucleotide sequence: TGTGCCAGCAGCTTCGAACCCAATCGTAATGAAAAACTGTTTTTT. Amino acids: CASSFEPNRNEKLFF.

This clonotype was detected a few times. The CDR3 sequence: CASSVVGVSEAFF. The CDR3 nucleotides are TGTGCCAGCAGCGTAGTGGGGGTCTCTGAAGCTTTCTTT. The chain combines TRBV9 with TRBJ1-1, with TRBD1 as a possible D gene (5 bases). V lost 0 bases and J lost 6, with 9 bases in between. The CDR3 consists of 13 residues. Per germline, CDR1 SGDLS and CDR2 YYNGEE. The whole variable domain, filled in from reference TRBV9 and TRBJ1-1, reads DSGVTQTPKHLITATGQRVTLRCSPRSGDLSVYWYQQSLDQGLQFLIQYYNGEERAKGNILERFSAQQFPDLHSELNLSSLELGDSALYFCASSVVGVSEAFFGQGTRLTVV.

The CDR3, as DNA: TGCGCCAGCAGCAATCGACAGGGAGGGGACACTGAAGCTTTCTTT. It specifies CASSNRQGGDTEAFF. The chain joins TRBV5-1 to TRBJ1-1; 7 bases fit TRBD1. This CDR3 is 15 amino acids long. Germline V lookup: CDR1 SGHRS, CDR2 YFSETQ. V shed 4 bases and J 3 bases; nucleotides not matched to a gene: 9.

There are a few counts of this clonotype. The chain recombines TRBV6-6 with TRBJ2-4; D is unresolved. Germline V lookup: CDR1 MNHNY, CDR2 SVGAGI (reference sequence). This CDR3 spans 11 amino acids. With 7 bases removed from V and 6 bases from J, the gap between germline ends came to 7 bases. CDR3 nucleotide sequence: TGTGCCAGCACCGTACGAAACATTCAGTACTTC. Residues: CASTVRNIQYF.

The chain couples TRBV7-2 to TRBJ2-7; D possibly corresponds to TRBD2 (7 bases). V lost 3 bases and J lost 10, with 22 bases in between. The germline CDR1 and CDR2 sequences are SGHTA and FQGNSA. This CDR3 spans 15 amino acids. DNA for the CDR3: TGTGCCAGCAGCTTTTACAGCGGGGACAACTCGGACCAGTACTTC. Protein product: CASSFYSGDNSDQYF.

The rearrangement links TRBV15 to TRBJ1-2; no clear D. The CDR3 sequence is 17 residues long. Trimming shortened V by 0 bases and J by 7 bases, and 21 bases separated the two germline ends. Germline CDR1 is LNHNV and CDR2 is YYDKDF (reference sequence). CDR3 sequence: CATSRDPASKAGSGYTF. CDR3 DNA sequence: TGTGCCACCAGCAGAGATCCGGCGTCGAAAGCTGGTTCTGGCTACACCTTC. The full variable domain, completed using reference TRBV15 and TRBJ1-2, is DAMVIQNPRYQVTQFGKPVTLSCSQTLNHNVMYWYQQKSSQAPKLLFHYYDKDFNNEADTPDNFQSRRPNTSFCFLDIRSPGLGDTAMYLCATSRDPASKAGSGYTFGSGTRLTVV.

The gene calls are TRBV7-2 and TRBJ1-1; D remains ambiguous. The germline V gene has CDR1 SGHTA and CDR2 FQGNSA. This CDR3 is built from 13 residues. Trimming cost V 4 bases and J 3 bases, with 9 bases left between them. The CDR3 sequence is CASSYNQDTEAFF. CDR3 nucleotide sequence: TGTGCCAGCAGCTACAACCAGGACACTGAAGCTTTCTTT.

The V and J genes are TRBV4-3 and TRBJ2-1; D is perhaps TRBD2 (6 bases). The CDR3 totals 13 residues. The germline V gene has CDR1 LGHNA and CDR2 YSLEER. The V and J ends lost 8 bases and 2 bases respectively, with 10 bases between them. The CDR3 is CASRGTAYNEQFF. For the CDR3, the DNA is TGCGCCAGCCGCGGGACCGCCTACAATGAGCAGTTCTTC.

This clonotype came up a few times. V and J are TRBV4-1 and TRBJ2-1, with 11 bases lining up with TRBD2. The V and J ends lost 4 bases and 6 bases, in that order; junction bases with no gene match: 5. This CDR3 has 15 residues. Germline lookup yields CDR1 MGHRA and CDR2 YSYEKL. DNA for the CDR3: TGCGCCAGCAGCCCTTGGGGGACTAGCGGCAATGAGCAGTTCTTC. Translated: CASSPWGTSGNEQFF.

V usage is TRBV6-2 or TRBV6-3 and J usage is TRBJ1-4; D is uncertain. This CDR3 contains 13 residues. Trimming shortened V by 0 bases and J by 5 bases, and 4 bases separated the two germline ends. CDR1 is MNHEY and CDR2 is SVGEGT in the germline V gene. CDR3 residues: CASSYSWNEKLFF. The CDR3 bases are TGTGCCAGCAGTTACTCGTGGAATGAAAAACTGTTTTTT.

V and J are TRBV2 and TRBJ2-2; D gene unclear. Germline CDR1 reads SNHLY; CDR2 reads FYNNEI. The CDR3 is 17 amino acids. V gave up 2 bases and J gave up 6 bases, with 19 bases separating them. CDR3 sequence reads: CASSELESAQRAGELFF. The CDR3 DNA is TGTGCCAGCAGTGAATTAGAGAGCGCCCAGAGAGCCGGGGAGCTGTTTTTT.

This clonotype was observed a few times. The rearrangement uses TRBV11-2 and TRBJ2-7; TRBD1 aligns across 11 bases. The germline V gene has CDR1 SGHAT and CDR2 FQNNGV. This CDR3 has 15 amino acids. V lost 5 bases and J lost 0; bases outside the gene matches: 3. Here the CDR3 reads CASSPGTGGSYEQYV. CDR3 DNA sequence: TGTGCCAGCAGCCCCGGGACAGGGGGCTCCTACGAGCAGTACGTC.

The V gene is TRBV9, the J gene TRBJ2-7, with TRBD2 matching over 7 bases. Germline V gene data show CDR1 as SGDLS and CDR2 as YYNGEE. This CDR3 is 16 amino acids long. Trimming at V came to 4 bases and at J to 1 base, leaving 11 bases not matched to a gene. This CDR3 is CASSPRAGEGSYEQYF. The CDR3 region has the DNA TGTGCCAGCAGCCCCCGGGCCGGGGAGGGGTCCTACGAGCAGTACTTC. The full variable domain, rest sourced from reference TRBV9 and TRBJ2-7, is DSGVTQTPKHLITATGQRVTLRCSPRSGDLSVYWYQQSLDQGLQFLIQYYNGEERAKGNILERFSAQQFPDLHSELNLSSLELGDSALYFCASSPRAGEGSYEQYFGPGTRLTVT.

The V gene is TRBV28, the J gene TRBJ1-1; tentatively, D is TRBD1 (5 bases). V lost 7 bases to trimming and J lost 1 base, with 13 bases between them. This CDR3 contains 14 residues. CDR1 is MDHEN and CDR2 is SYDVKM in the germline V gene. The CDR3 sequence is CASISGGTNTEAFF. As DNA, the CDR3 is TGTGCCAGCATTTCGGGTGGGACGAACACTGAAGCTTTCTTT.

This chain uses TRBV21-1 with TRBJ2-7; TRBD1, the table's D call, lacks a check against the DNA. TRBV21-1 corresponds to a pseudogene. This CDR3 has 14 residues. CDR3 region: CASRTGTGSYEQYV. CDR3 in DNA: TGTGCCAGCAGGACCGGGACAGGGTCTTACGAGCAGTACGTC.

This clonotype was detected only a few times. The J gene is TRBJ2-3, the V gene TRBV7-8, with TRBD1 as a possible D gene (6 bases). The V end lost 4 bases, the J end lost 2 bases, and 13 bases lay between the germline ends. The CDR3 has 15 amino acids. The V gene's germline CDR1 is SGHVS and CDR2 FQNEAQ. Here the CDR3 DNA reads TGTGCCAGCAGCTCAGGGACATCCAACACAGATACGCAGTATTTT. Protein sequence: CASSSGTSNTDTQYF.

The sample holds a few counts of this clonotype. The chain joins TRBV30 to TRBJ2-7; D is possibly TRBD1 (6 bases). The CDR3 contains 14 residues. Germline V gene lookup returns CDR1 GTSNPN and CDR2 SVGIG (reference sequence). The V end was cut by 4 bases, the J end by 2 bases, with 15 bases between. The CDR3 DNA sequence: TGTGCCTGGAATCCGGACAGCACTCCCTACGAGCAGTACTTC. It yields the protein CAWNPDSTPYEQYF.